This is a list of T cell receptor beta chains from one sample in a study of T cells after yellow fever vaccination. TCRdb re-analysed the 5' RACE reads in MiXCR, keeping a single row per CDR3 protein. This sample has hundreds of thousands of distinct CDR3 sequences, with 15% to 20% found just once. This material consisted of PBMCs, taken 15 days after the yellow fever booster vaccination. The receptors come from a man aged 30 to 45 who received the YFV17D yellow fever vaccine. CDR3s include the opening cysteine and the closing phenylalanine or tryptophan. The D gene is left open where the match is weak. Size values are once, few and many counts, or a class for expanded clones, and some rows have none.

v_gene,len,d_gene,abundance,j_gene,CDR3nt,CDR3aa
TRBV5-1,12,-,few,TRBJ2-2,TGCGCCAGCAGCCAGGGGCGCGGGGAGCTGTTTTTT,CASSQGRGELFF
TRBV20-1,15,-,-,TRBJ2-5,TGCAGTGCTAGAGATCCCCGGCTACCTCAAGAGACCCAGTACTTC,CSARDPRLPQETQYF
TRBV7-2,13,-,-,TRBJ2-7,TGTGCCAGCAGCGTCCGGGGGTTCTACGAGCAGTACTTC,CASSVRGFYEQYF
TRBV10-3,13,-,few,TRBJ2-5,TGTGCCATCCGAAAGACCCCAGAAGAGACCCAGTACTTC,CAIRKTPEETQYF
TRBV10-3,13,TRBD2,-,TRBJ2-7,TGTGCCATCAGTGTAGCGGGGGTCTACGAGCAGTACTTC,CAISVAGVYEQYF
TRBV10-2,16,-,-,TRBJ2-7,TGCGCCAGCAGCCTCCCTCCGACCGGGCGCGACTACGAGCAGTACTTC,CASSLPPTGRDYEQYF
TRBV29-1,13,-,-,TRBJ1-2,TGCAGCGTCCCCCCAGGGCGCAACGGGGGCTACACCTTC,CSVPPGRNGGYTF
TRBV5-8,12,-,few,TRBJ2-5,TGTGCCAGCACCAGGGGCCAAGAGACCCAGTACTTC,CASTRGQETQYF
TRBV5-6,16,-,-,TRBJ1-2,TGTGCCAGCAGCTTGGGCTCGACCGTCCGTAACTATGGCTACACCTTC,CASSLGSTVRNYGYTF
TRBV6-5,16,TRBD2,-,TRBJ2-3,TGTGCCAGCAGTTACGGAAGGCTAGCGGGAGCAGATACGCAGTATTTT,CASSYGRLAGADTQYF
TRBV27,14,-,-,TRBJ2-3,TGTGCCAGCAGCCGCGTGGATAGCACAGATACGCAGTATTTT,CASSRVDSTDTQYF
TRBV7-2,14,-,-,TRBJ1-1,TGTGCCAGCAGCAAACGCTCCAGGGAGGGTGAAGCTTTCTTT,CASSKRSREGEAFF
TRBV6-6,13,-,-,TRBJ2-1,TGTGCCAGCAGTTATGTGAGTTACAATGAGCAGTTCTTC,CASSYVSYNEQFF
TRBV28,14,-,-,TRBJ2-7,TGTGCCAGCAGTTTACCCCGGGACCCCTACGAGCAGTACTTC,CASSLPRDPYEQYF
TRBV20-1,14,TRBD2,-,TRBJ2-3,TGCAGTGCTAGAGTAGCGGGAGCCGGAGATACGCAGTATTTT,CSARVAGAGDTQYF
TRBV28,12,-,few,TRBJ2-7,TGTGCCAGCAGTTTATATCCAACCGAGCAGTACTTC,CASSLYPTEQYF
TRBV6-5,16,-,-,TRBJ2-1,-,CASSTSGSGRGNEQFF
TRBV20-1,15,TRBD2,-,TRBJ2-3,TGCAGTGCTAGAACCCGAGCGGGAGGGACAGATACGCAGTATTTT,CSARTRAGGTDTQYF
TRBV7-6,14,TRBD1,many,TRBJ1-1,TGTGCCAGCAGCCTTGGACAGGAAAACACTGAAGCTTTCTTT,CASSLGQENTEAFF